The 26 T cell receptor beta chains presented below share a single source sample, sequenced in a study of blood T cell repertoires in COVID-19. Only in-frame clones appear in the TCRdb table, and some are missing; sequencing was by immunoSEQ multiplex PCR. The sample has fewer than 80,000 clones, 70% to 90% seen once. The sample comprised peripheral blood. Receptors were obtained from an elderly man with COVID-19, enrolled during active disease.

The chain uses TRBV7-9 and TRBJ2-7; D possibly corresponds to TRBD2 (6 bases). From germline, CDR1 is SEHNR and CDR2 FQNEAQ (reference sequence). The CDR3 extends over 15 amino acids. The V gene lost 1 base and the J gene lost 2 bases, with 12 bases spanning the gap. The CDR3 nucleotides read TGTGCCAGCAGCTTAGAGGCGGGGTACACCTACGAGCAGTACTTC. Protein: CASSLEAGYTYEQYF.

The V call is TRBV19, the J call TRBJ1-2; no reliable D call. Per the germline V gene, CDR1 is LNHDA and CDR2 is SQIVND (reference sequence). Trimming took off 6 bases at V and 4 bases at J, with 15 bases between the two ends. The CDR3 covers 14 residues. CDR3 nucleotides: TGTGCCAGTAGCTTCGGAGGGATTAGCTATGGCTACACCTTC. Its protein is CASSFGGISYGYTF.

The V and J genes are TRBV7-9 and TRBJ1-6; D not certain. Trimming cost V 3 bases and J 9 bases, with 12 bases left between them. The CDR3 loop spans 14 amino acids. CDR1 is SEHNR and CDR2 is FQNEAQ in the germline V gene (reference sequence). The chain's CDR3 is CASSFGPGSSPLHF. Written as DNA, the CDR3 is TGTGCCAGCAGCTTTGGCCCGGGAAGTTCACCCCTCCACTTT. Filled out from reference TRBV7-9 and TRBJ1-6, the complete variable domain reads DTGVSQNPRHKITKRGQNVTFRCDPISEHNRLYWYRQTLGQGPEFLTYFQNEAQLEKSRLLSDRFSAERPKGSFSTLEIQRTEQGDSAMYLCASSFGPGSSPLHFGNGTRLTVT.

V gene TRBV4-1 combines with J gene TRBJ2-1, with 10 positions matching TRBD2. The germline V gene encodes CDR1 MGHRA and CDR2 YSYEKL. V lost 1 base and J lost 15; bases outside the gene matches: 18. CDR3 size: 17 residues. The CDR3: CASSQGKLAGSPADRFF. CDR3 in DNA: TGCGCCAGCAGCCAAGGGAAACTAGCGGGGAGCCCGGCGGATCGGTTCTTC.

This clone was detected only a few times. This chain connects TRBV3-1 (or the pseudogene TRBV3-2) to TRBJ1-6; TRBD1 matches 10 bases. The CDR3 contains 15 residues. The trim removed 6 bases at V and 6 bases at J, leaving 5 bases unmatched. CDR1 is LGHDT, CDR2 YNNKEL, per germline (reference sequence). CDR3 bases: TGTGCCAGCAGGAGACAGGGGGCGTCTAATTCACCCCTCCACTTT. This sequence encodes CASRRQGASNSPLHF.

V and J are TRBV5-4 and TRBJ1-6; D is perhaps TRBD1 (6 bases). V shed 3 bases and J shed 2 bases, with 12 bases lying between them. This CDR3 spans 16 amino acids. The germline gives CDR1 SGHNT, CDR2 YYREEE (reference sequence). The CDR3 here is CASSSEGETYNSPLHF. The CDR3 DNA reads TGTGCCAGCAGCTCCGAGGGGGAAACCTATAATTCACCCCTCCACTTT.

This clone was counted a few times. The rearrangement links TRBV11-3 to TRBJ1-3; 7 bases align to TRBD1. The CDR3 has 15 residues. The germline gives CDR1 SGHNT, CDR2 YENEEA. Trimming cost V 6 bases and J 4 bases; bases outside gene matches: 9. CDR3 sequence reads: CASRNDRVEGNTIYF. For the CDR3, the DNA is TGTGCCAGCAGGAACGACAGGGTCGAAGGAAACACCATATATTTT.

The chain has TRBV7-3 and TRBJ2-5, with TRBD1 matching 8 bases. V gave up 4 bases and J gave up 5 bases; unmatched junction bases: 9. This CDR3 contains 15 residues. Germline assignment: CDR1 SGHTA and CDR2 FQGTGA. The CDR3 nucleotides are TGTGCCAGCAGCTATCGCCCGGACAGGGCGGAGACCCAGTACTTC. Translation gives CASSYRPDRAETQYF.

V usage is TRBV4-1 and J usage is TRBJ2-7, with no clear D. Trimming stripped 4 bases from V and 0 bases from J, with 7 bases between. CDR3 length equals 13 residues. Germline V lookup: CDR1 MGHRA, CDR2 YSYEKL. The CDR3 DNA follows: TGCGCCAGCAGCCTCCAGGCCTCCTACGAGCAGTACTTC. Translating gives CASSLQASYEQYF.

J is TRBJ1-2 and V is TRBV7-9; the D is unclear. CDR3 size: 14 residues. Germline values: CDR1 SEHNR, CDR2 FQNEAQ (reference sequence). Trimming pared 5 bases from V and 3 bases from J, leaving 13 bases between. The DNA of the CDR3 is TGTGCCAGCAGCCCACGGACGGGAGACTATGGCTACACCTTC. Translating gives CASSPRTGDYGYTF.

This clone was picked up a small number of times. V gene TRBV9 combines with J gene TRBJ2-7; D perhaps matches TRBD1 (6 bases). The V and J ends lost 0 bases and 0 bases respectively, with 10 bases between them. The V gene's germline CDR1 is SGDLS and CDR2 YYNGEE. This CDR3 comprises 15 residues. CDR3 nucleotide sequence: TGTGCCAGCAGCGTAGATTGGACAGCCTCCTACGAGCAGTACTTC. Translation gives CASSVDWTASYEQYF.

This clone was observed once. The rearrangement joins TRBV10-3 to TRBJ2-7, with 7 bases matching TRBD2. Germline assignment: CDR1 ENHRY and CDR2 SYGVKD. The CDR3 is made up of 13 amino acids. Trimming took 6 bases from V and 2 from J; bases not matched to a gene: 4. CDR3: CAIRGGSTYEQYF. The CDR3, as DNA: TGTGCCATCAGGGGAGGGAGCACCTACGAGCAGTACTTC.

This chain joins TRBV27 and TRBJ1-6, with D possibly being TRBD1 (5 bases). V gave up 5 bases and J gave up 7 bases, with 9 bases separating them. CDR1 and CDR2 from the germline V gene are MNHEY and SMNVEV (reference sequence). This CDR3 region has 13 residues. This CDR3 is CASSLGVNSPLHF. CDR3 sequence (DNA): TGTGCCAGCAGTCTAGGGGTGAATTCACCCCTCCACTTT.

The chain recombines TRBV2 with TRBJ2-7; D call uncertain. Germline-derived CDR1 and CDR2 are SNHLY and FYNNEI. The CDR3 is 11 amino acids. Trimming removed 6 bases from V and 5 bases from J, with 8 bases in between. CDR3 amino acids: CASRQVDEQYF. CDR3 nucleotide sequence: TGTGCCAGCAGGCAGGTCGACGAGCAGTACTTC. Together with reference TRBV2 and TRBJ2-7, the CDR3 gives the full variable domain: EPEVTQTPSHQVTQMGQEVILRCVPISNHLYFYWYRQILGQKVEFLVSFYNNEISEKSEIFDDQFSVERPDGSNFTLKIRSTKLEDSAMYFCASRQVDEQYFGPGTRLTVT.

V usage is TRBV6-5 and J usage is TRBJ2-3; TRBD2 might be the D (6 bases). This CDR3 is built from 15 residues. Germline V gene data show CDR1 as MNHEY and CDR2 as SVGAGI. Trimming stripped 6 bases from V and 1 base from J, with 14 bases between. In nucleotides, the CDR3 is TGTGCCAGCAGCTTACGGGGGATACGCACAGATACGCAGTATTTT. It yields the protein CASSLRGIRTDTQYF.

The CDR3 here is CASSFLQGRNTIYF. CDR3 nucleotide sequence: TGTGCCAGCAGCTTCCTTCAGGGGAGAAACACCATATATTTT. The genes are TRBV5-5 and TRBJ1-3, with D perhaps TRBD1 (6 bases). Germline CDR1 reads SGHKS; CDR2 reads YYEKEE (reference sequence). The CDR3 has 14 residues. Trimming took off 2 bases at V and 5 bases at J, with 11 bases between the two ends.

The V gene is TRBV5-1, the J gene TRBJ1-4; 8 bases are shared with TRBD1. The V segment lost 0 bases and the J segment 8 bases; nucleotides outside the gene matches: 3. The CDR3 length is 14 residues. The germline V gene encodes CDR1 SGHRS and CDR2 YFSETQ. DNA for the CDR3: TGCGCCAGCAGCTTGGGACAGGGGCCCGAAAAACTGTTTTTT. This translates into CASSLGQGPEKLFF. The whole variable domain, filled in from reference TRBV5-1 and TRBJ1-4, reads KAGVTQTPRYLIKTRGQQVTLSCSPISGHRSVSWYQQTPGQGLQFLFEYFSETQRNKGNFPGRFSGRQFSNSRSEMNVSTLELGDSALYLCASSLGQGPEKLFFGSGTQLSVL.

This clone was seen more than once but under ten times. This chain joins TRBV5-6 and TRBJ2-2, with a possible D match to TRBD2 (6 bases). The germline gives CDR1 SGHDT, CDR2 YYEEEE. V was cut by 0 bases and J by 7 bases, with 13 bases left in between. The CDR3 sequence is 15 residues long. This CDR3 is CASSLVAEGIGELFF. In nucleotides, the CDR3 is TGTGCCAGCAGCTTGGTAGCGGAGGGCATCGGGGAGCTGTTTTTT. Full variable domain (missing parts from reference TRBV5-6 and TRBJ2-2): DAGVTQSPTHLIKTRGQQVTLRCSPKSGHDTVSWYQQALGQGPQFIFQYYEEEERQRGNFPDRFSGHQFPNYSSELNVNALLLGDSALYLCASSLVAEGIGELFFGEGSRLTVL.

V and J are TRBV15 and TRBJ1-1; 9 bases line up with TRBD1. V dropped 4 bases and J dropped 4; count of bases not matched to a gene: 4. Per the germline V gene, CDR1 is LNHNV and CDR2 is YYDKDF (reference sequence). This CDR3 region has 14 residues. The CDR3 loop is CATSTETGGTEAFF. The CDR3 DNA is TGTGCCACCAGCACGGAGACAGGGGGCACTGAAGCTTTCTTT.

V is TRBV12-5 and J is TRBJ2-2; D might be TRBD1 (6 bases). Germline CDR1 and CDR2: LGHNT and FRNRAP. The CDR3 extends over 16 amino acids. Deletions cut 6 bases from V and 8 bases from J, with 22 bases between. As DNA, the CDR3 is TGTGCTAGTGGCTCCCGCCAATGGACAGCGAGTGGGGAGCTGTTTTTT. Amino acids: CASGSRQWTASGELFF.

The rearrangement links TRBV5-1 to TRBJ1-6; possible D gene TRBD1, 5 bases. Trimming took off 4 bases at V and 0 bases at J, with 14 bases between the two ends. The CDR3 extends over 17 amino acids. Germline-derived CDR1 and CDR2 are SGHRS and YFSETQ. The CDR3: CASSPQGSDSYNSPLHF. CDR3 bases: TGCGCCAGCAGCCCGCAGGGATCGGACTCCTATAATTCACCCCTCCACTTT.

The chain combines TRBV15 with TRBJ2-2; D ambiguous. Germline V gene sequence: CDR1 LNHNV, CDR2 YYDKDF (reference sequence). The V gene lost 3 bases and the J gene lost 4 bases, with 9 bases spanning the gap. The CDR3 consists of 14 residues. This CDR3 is CATSSRQATGELFF. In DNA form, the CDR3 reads TGTGCCACCAGCAGTCGGCAGGCCACCGGGGAGCTGTTTTTT.

The CDR3 sequence is CASSYTGTGAEKLFF. CDR3 in DNA: TGTGCCAGCAGTTACACCGGGACAGGGGCCGAAAAACTGTTTTTT. The chain carries TRBV6-6 and TRBJ1-4, with TRBD1 matching 10 bases. The CDR3 extends over 15 amino acids. Germline-derived CDR1 and CDR2 are MNHNY and SVGAGI (reference sequence). Trimming cost V 2 bases and J 8 bases; bases outside gene matches: 5.

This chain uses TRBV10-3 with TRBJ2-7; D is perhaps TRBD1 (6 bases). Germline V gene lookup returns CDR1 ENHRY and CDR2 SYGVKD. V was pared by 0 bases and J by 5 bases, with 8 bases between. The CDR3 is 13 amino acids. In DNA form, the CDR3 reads TGTGCCATCAGTGAGTCCACAGGGCACGAGCAGTACTTC. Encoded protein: CAISESTGHEQYF.

CDR3 sequence (DNA): TGTGCCAGCAGCAAACAGGGGAGAGAGCAGTTCTTC. This translates into CASSKQGREQFF. V usage is TRBV9 and J usage is TRBJ2-1; 7 bases are a match to TRBD1. This CDR3 has 12 residues. V lost 4 bases, J lost 10 bases, and 5 bases stayed unmatched. In germline, CDR1 is SGDLS, CDR2 YYNGEE.

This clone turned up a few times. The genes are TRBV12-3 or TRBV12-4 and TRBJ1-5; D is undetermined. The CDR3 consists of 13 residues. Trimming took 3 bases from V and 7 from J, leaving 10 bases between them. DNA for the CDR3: TGTGCCAGCAGTTTCGGTGGTACCCAGCCCCAGCATTTT. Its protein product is CASSFGGTQPQHF.